This T cell receptor (beta chain) was recovered during a study of PD-L1 blockade in urothelial cancer. There are 13 residues in the CDR3. CDR1 SQVTM and CDR2 ANQGSEA come from the germline V gene. V dropped 4 bases and J dropped 4 bases, with 13 bases sitting between them. Data came from immunoSEQ multiplex PCR; TCRdb stores just in-frame clones and leaves some out. Found here are almost 2,500 clones, 37% of them singletons; the top ten hold approximately 19%. Sequencing used tumor tissue, obtained before atezolizumab (anti-PD-L1) treatment. The receptor's source is a man aged 55 to 70 with urothelial cancer. V and J are TRBV29-1 and TRBJ1-2; D call uncertain. The CDR3 nucleotides read TGCAGCGTTGGAGGCGAGGTTGCCTATGGCTACACCTTC. Protein product: CSVGGEVAYGYTF. Filled out from reference TRBV29-1 and TRBJ1-2, the complete variable domain reads SAVISQKPSRDICQRGTSLTIQCQVDSQVTMMFWYRQQPGQSLTLIATANQGSEATYESGFVIDKFPISRPNLTFSTLTVSNMSPEDSSIYLCSVGGEVAYGYTFGSGTRLTVV.